The 12 T cell receptor beta chains below were found in one sample sequenced in a study of tumor-infiltrating lymphocytes in primary liver carcinoma. Unsorted whole blood served as the source of blood RNA, and germline DNA was extracted as well. Reverse transcription of around 0.45 ug total RNA with a constant-region primer produced TCR beta cDNA. Each TCR beta library was derived from three nested multiplex PCR rounds that employed slightly modified ARM-PCR. A C-beta reverse primer was combined with TRBV1-TRBV30 forward primers in the first two PCR rounds, and each round had around 11 cycles. One entry per CDR3 protein results from TCRdb running MiXCR on the multiplex PCR reads. The repertoire has fewer than 350,000 distinct CDR3 sequences, 65% of them found once; the top ten carry roughly 10%. Specimen: peripheral blood. The receptor set was obtained from a man aged 35-49 years with primary liver carcinoma and hepatitis B virus infection.

Many counts were recorded for this clonotype. The V gene is TRBV12-3 or TRBV12-4, the J gene TRBJ1-5, with a possible D match to TRBD1 (5 bases). This CDR3 is 14 amino acids long. V was pared by 5 bases and J by 5 bases, with 13 bases between. CDR3 DNA sequence: TGTGCCAGCAGTGTTACGTTGGGGCATCAGCCCCAGCATTTT. This translates into CASSVTLGHQPQHF.

This chain connects TRBV5-5 to TRBJ2-1; 15 bases match TRBD2. The V segment lost 4 bases and the J segment 6 bases; nucleotides outside the gene matches: 23. The CDR3 has 22 residues. Germline assignment: CDR1 SGHKS and CDR2 YYEKEE (reference sequence). The CDR3 here is CASSKPWWGGLAGGLAPNEQFF. CDR3 bases: TGTGCCAGCAGCAAACCCTGGTGGGGCGGACTAGCGGGAGGGCTGGCTCCCAATGAGCAGTTCTTC.

This clonotype was found a few times. The V gene is TRBV5-4, the J gene TRBJ2-5, with 7 positions matching TRBD1. The CDR3 spans 14 residues. In germline, CDR1 is SGHNT, CDR2 YYREEE (reference sequence). The trim removed 4 bases at V and 7 bases at J, leaving 10 bases unmatched. The CDR3 DNA reads as TGTGCCAGCAGCGAAACCGGGACAGAAGGGACCCAGTACTTC. This translates into CASSETGTEGTQYF.

This clonotype showed up just a few times. The chain joins TRBV6-1 to TRBJ2-1; D gene uncertain. The CDR3 length is 15 residues. CDR1 is MNHNS, CDR2 SASEGT, per germline. Trimming took off 6 bases at V and 3 bases at J, with 15 bases between the two ends. CDR3 nucleotides: TGTGCCAGCAGCACCACAACAACAGTCTACAATGAGCAGTTCTTC. Its translation is CASSTTTTVYNEQFF.

This clonotype was detected many times. The chain links TRBV5-5 to TRBJ2-6, with D possibly called TRBD1 or TRBD2 (5 bases each). The V gene's germline CDR1 is SGHKS and CDR2 YYEKEE (reference sequence). The V end lost 4 bases, the J end lost 4 bases, and 15 bases lay between the germline ends. The CDR3 covers 16 residues. This chain's CDR3 is CASSPGPYNGANVLTF. The CDR3 DNA sequence: TGTGCCAGCAGCCCGGGACCCTATAACGGGGCCAACGTCCTGACTTTC.

Note on this clonotype: One end of the junction varies from germline; a read error may be responsible. The chain employs TRBV4-2 and TRBJ1-1; D may be TRBD1 (5 bases). CDR1 and CDR2 (germline): LGHNA, YNFKEQ. The CDR3 runs 15 residues. CDR3: CASSHIEQDNTEAFF. The CDR3 DNA sequence: TGTGCCAGTAGCCACATCGAACAGGATAACACTGAAGCTTTCTTT.

This clonotype was picked up many times. The genes are TRBV11-2 and TRBJ2-7; a weak D match, TRBD2 (5 bases). Germline lookup yields CDR1 SGHAT and CDR2 FQNNGV. V gave up 5 bases and J gave up 4 bases, with 12 bases separating them. The CDR3 length is 13 residues. Written as DNA, the CDR3 is TGTGCCAGCAGCCAAGCGGTCTTATACGAGCAGTACTTC. Residues: CASSQAVLYEQYF.

Note on this clonotype: This could be a read error, since a much larger clone is one nucleotide away. The chain recombines TRBV5-4 with TRBJ2-3; possibly TRBD2 for D (6 bases). Germline assignment: CDR1 SGHNT and CDR2 YYREEE (reference sequence). The CDR3 has 14 residues. As DNA, the CDR3 is TGTGCCATCAGCTCGGGGACTGACTTGAGGACGCAGTATTTT. Protein sequence: CAISSGTDLRTQYF.

This clonotype was counted a few times. Germline and junction disagree at one end, which may indicate a read error. V gene TRBV5-1 combines with J gene TRBJ2-7; 8 bases map to TRBD2. Looked up from germline, CDR1 is SGHRS and CDR2 is YFSETQ. This CDR3 is 15 amino acids long. The CDR3 nucleotides are TGCGTCAGCGGTGAGGGGCCGGGACTAGCCTACGAGCAGTACTTC. It translates to CVSGEGPGLAYEQYF.

This clonotype appeared a few times. The chain is built from TRBV13 and TRBJ2-7; D might be TRBD1 or TRBD2, each matching 5 bases. The CDR3 extends over 16 amino acids. Germline lookup yields CDR1 PRHDT and CDR2 FYEKMQ (reference sequence). Trimming took 5 bases from V and 0 from J, leaving 17 bases between them. The chain's CDR3 is CASSNAPGRRSYEQYF. As DNA, the CDR3 is TGTGCCAGCAGCAATGCCCCGGGACGTCGCTCCTACGAGCAGTACTTC.

Turning to this clonotype: The junction differs from germline at one of its ends, possibly a read error. The chain joins TRBV11-2 to TRBJ2-6; the D call may be TRBD1 or TRBD2 (5 bases each). This CDR3 has 18 amino acids. CDR1 and CDR2 (germline): SGHAT, FQNNGV. The CDR3 loop is CASSLVIRGTAGANVLTF. The DNA for the CDR3 is TGTGCCAGTAGCTTAGTCATACGAGGGACGGCTGGGGCCAACGTCCTGACTTTC.

As to this clonotype: Sequence at one end of the junction differs from germline and may be a read error. The J gene is TRBJ2-7, the V gene TRBV7-3; 7 nucleotides agree with TRBD2. CDR3 size: 16 residues. CDR1 and CDR2 from the germline V gene are SGHTA and FQGTGA. The CDR3 nucleotides read TGTGTCAGCAGCCCCCCGGGGAGGGATGAAGCCTACGAGCAGTACTTC. Translating gives CVSSPPGRDEAYEQYF. Drawing the rest from reference TRBV7-3 and TRBJ2-7, the complete variable domain is GAGVSQTPSNKVTEKGKYVELRCDPISGHTALYWYRQSLGQGPEFLIYFQGTGAADDSGLPNDRFFAVRPEGSVSTLKIQRTERGDSAVYLCVSSPPGRDEAYEQYFGPGTRLTVT.